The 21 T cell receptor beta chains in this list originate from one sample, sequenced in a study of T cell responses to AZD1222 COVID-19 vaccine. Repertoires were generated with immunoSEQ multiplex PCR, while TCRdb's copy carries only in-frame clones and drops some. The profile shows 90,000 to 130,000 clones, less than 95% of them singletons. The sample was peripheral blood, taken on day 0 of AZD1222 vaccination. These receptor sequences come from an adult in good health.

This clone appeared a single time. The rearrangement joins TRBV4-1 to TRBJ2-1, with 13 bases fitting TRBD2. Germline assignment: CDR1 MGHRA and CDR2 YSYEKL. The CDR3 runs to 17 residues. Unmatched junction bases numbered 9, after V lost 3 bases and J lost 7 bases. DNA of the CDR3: TGCGCCAGCAGCCACCCTACTAGCGGGGGGGCGTCAAATGAGCAGTTCTTC. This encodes CASSHPTSGGASNEQFF.

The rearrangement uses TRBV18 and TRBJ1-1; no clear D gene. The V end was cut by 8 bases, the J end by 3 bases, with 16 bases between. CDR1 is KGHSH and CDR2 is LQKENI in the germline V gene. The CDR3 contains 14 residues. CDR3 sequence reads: CASAASLDHTEAFF. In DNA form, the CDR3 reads TGTGCCAGCGCAGCCTCCTTGGATCACACTGAAGCTTTCTTT.

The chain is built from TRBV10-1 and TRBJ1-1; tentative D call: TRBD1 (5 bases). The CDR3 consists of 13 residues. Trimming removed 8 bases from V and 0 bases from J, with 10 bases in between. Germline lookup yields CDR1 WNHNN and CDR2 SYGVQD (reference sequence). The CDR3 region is CASSREMNTEAFF. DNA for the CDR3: TGCGCCAGCTCCAGGGAGATGAACACTGAAGCTTTCTTT.

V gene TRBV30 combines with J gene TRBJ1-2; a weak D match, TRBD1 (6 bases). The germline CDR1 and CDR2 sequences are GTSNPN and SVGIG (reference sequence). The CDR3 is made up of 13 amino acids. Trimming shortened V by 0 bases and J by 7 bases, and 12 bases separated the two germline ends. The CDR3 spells CAWSVGGAVGYTF. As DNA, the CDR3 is TGTGCCTGGAGTGTGGGGGGGGCAGTTGGCTACACCTTC.

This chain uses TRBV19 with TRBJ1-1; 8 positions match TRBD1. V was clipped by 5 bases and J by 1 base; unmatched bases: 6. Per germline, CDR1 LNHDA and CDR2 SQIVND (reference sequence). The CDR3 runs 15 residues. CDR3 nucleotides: TGTGCCAGTAGTTCCTCAGGGGGCCGGAACACTGAAGCTTTCTTT. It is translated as CASSSSGGRNTEAFF.

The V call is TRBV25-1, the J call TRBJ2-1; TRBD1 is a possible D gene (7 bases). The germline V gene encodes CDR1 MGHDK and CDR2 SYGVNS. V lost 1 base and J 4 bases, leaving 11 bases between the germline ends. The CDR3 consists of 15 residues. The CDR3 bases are TGTGCCAGCAGTGAATGGGGGGACAGTTACAATGAGCAGTTCTTC. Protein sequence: CASSEWGDSYNEQFF.

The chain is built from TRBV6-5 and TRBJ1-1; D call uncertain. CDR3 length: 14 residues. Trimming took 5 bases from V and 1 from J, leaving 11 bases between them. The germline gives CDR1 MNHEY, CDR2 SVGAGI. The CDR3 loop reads CASSRTLENTEAFF. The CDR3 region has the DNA TGTGCCAGCAGTAGAACACTGGAGAACACTGAAGCTTTCTTT.

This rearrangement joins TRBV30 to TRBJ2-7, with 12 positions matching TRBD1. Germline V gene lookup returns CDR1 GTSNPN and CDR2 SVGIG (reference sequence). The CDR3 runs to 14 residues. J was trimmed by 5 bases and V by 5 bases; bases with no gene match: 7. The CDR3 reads CAWSPGQGANEQYF. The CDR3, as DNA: TGTGCCTGGTCTCCGGGACAGGGGGCCAACGAGCAGTACTTC.

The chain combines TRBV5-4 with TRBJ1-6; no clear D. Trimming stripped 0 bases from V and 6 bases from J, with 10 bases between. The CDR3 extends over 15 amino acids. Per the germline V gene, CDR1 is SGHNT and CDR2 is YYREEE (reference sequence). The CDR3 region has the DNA TGTGCCAGCAGCTTGGCTGGGGTATCTAATTCACCCCTCCACTTT. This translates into CASSLAGVSNSPLHF.

CDR3 nucleotide sequence: TGTGCCAGCAGCCGGGCCCTCATAGCGGGGGGGCCAGGAGAGACCCAGTACTTC. Amino acids: CASSRALIAGGPGETQYF. This chain links TRBV3-1 (or the pseudogene TRBV3-2) with TRBJ2-5; 11 nucleotides line up with TRBD2. Germline values: CDR1 LGHDT, CDR2 YNNKEL (reference sequence). The CDR3 is 18 amino acids. Trimming removed 4 bases from V and 4 bases from J; junction bases left unmatched: 14.

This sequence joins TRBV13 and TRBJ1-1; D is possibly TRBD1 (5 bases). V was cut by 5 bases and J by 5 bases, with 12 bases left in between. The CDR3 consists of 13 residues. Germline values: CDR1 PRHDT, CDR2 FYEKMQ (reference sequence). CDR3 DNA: TGTGCCAGCAGCCCCAGGGAGCGGACTGAAGCTTTCTTT. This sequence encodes CASSPRERTEAFF.

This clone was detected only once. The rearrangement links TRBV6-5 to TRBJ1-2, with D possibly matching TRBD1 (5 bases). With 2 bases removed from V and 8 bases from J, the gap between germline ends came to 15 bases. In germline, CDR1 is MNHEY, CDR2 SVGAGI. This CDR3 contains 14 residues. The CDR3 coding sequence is TGTGCCAGCAGTTACGCGCCAGGGAATAGAGGCTACACCTTC. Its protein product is CASSYAPGNRGYTF.

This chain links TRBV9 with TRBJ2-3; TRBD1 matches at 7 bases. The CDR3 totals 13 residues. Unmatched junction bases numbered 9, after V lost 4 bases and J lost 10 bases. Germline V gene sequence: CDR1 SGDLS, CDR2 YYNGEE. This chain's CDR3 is CASSIDTGAAQYF. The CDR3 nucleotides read TGTGCCAGCAGCATAGATACAGGGGCCGCGCAGTATTTT.

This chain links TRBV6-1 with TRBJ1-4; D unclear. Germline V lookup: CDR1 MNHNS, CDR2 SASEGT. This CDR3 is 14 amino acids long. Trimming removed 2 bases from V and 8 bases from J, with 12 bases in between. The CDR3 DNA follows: TGTGCCAGCAGTGAACGGCTTAACGTCGAAAAACTGTTTTTT. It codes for CASSERLNVEKLFF.

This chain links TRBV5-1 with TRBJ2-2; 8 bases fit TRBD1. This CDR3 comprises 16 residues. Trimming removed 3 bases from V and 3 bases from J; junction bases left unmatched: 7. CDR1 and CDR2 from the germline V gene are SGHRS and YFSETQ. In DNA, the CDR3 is TGCGCCAGCAGCTCGCCGACAGGGGATTACACCGGGGAGCTGTTTTTT. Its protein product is CASSSPTGDYTGELFF.

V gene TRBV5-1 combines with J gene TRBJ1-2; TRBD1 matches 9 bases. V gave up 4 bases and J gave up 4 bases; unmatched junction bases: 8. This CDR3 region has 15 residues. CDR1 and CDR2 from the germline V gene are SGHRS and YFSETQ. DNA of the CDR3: TGCGCCAGCAGCCAGGGACAGGGCAAAGGCTATGGCTACACCTTC. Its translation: CASSQGQGKGYGYTF.

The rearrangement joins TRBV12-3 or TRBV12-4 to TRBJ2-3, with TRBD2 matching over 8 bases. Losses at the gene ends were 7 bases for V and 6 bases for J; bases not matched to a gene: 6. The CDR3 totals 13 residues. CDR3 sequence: CASIPGTRDTQYF. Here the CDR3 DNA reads TGTGCCAGCATTCCGGGGACTAGGGATACGCAGTATTTT.

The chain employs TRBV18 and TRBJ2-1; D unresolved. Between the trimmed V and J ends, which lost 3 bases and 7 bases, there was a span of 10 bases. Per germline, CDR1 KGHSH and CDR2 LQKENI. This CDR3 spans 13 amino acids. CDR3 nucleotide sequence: TGTGCCAGCTCACCCCTCGACAAGAATGAGCAGTTCTTC. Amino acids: CASSPLDKNEQFF. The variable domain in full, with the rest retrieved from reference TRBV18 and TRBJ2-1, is NAGVMQNPRHLVRRRGQEARLRCSPMKGHSHVYWYRQLPEEGLKFMVYLQKENIIDESGMPKERFSAEFPKEGPSILRIQQVVRGDSAAYFCASSPLDKNEQFFGPGTRLTVL.

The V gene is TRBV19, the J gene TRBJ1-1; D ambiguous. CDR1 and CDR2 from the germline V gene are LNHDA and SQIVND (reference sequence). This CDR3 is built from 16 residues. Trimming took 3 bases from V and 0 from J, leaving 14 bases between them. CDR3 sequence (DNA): TGTGCCAGTAGTATTGGATTACAAACCATGAACACTGAAGCTTTCTTT. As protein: CASSIGLQTMNTEAFF. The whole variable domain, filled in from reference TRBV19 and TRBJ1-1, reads DGGITQSPKYLFRKEGQNVTLSCEQNLNHDAMYWYRQDPGQGLRLIYYSQIVNDFQKGDIAEGYSVSREKKESFPLTVTSAQKNPTAFYLCASSIGLQTMNTEAFFGQGTRLTVV.

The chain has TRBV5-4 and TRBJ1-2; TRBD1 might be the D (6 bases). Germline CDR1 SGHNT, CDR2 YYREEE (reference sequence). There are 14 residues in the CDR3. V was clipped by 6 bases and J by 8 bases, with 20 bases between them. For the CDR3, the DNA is TGTGCCAGCAAACCCACAGGGAGTCCAGGCGGCTACACCTTC. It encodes CASKPTGSPGGYTF.

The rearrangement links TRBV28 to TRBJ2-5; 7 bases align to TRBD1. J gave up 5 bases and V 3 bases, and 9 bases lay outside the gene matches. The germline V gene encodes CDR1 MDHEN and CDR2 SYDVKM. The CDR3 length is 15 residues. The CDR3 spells CASSLSQTGRETQYF. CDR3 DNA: TGTGCCAGCAGTTTGAGCCAGACAGGGCGCGAGACCCAGTACTTC. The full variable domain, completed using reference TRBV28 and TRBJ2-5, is DVKVTQSSRYLVKRTGEKVFLECVQDMDHENMFWYRQDPGLGLRLIYFSYDVKMKEKGDIPEGYSVSREKKERFSLILESASTNQTSMYLCASSLSQTGRETQYFGPGTRLLVL.